One sample yielded the 18 T cell receptor beta chains listed below, sequenced in a study of identical twins. In TCRdb, the 5' RACE reads were re-called with MiXCR into one record per CDR3 protein. Of about 150,000 distinct CDR3 sequences listed, 3% to 4.5% are singletons. Material for sequencing was memory T cells sorted from blood. These TCRs come from a man younger than 35 in good health.

Ten or more counts support this clonotype. V and J are TRBV5-1 and TRBJ2-6; TRBD1 matches 9 bases. Germline V CDR1 and CDR2: SGHRS, YFSETQ. The CDR3 is made up of 20 amino acids. V lost 0 bases, J lost 1 base, and 11 bases stayed unmatched. CDR3 DNA: TGCGCCAGCAGCTTGGCCGGGACGGGACAGGGAGAATCTGGGGCCAACGTCCTGACTTTC. Translation gives CASSLAGTGQGESGANVLTF.

In its sample, this clonotype was seen a few times. The J gene is TRBJ2-3, the V gene TRBV12-3 or TRBV12-4; 14 nucleotides line up with TRBD2. The CDR3 covers 18 residues. The V gene end was trimmed by 6 bases and the J gene end by 7 bases; junction bases not matched to a gene: 15. CDR3 DNA: TGTGCCAGCAGCGAACCCCGAGGACTAGCGGGAGGTTACAATACGCAGTATTTT. It specifies CASSEPRGLAGGYNTQYF.

The V gene is TRBV5-4, the J gene TRBJ1-2; no clear D. The CDR3 consists of 15 residues. V dropped 2 bases and J dropped 0 bases, with 11 bases sitting between them. Germline V gives CDR1 SGHNT, CDR2 YYREEE (reference sequence). CDR3 residues: CASSLIGIANYGYTF. In DNA form, the CDR3 reads TGTGCCAGCAGCTTAATAGGGATAGCTAACTATGGCTACACCTTC.

In its sample, this clonotype was seen many times. The rearrangement uses TRBV29-1 and TRBJ2-4, with a possible D match to TRBD1 (7 bases). CDR1 SQVTM and CDR2 ANQGSEA come from the germline V gene. The V and J ends lost 7 bases and 0 bases respectively, with 13 bases between them. The CDR3 covers 14 residues. CDR3 DNA: TGCAGCGGGAGGGACAGTCTAGCCAAAAACATTCAGTACTTC. This sequence encodes CSGRDSLAKNIQYF.

This clonotype has a count of ten or more. This sequence joins TRBV11-2 and TRBJ2-5, with TRBD2 matching 8 bases. CDR1 and CDR2 (germline): SGHAT, FQNNGV. The V gene end was trimmed by 0 bases and the J gene end by 4 bases; junction bases not matched to a gene: 4. The CDR3 runs to 15 residues. CDR3 loop: CASSLEGGLGETQYF. CDR3 bases: TGTGCCAGCAGCTTAGAGGGGGGACTAGGAGAGACCCAGTACTTC.

This clonotype was seen ten or more times. The rearrangement links TRBV20-1 to TRBJ2-3; TRBD2 agrees at 11 bases. Germline trimming cut 0 bases from V and 1 base from J; bases unmatched to any gene: 6. The germline CDR1 and CDR2 sequences are DFQATT and SNEGSKA (reference sequence). The length of the CDR3 is 17 residues. CDR3 residues: CSARDPKLAGGTDTQYF. DNA for the CDR3: TGCAGTGCTAGAGATCCCAAACTAGCGGGAGGCACAGATACGCAGTATTTT.

This clonotype has ten or more counts. The chain is built from TRBV4-3 and TRBJ1-5; D call uncertain. The V and J ends lost 1 base and 0 bases respectively, with 4 bases between them. The CDR3 has 14 amino acids. Per germline, CDR1 LGHNA and CDR2 YSLEER. The CDR3 DNA reads TGCGCCAGCAGCCAAGCCCATAGCAATCAGCCCCAGCATTTT. This encodes CASSQAHSNQPQHF.

This clonotype has just a few counts. The CDR3 nucleotides read TGCGCCAGCAGCCAAGCCTGGGGACAACCAGGCTACACCTTC. Translation gives CASSQAWGQPGYTF. The V gene is TRBV4-1, the J gene TRBJ1-2, with D perhaps TRBD1 (6 bases). Trimming pared 1 base from V and 8 bases from J, leaving 14 bases between. The V gene's germline CDR1 is MGHRA and CDR2 YSYEKL. The CDR3 is made up of 14 amino acids.

The sample holds many counts of this clonotype. The chain carries TRBV7-2 and TRBJ2-7; TRBD2 matches at 13 bases. This CDR3 has 14 amino acids. Germline CDR1 and CDR2: SGHTA and FQGNSA. V was pared by 7 bases and J by 6 bases, with 6 bases of the junction left unmatched. CDR3 nucleotide sequence: TGTGCCAGCACCATACTAGCGGGAGGGCCCGAGCAGTACTTC. Amino acid sequence: CASTILAGGPEQYF.

This clonotype was seen ten or more times. The rearrangement links TRBV5-1 to TRBJ1-1, with TRBD1 identical over 10 bases. The V gene end was trimmed by 3 bases and the J gene end by 3 bases; junction bases not matched to a gene: 2. The CDR3 extends over 14 amino acids. Germline V CDR1 and CDR2: SGHRS, YFSETQ. The CDR3 here is CASSWGTGDTEAFF. The DNA for the CDR3 is TGCGCCAGCAGCTGGGGGACAGGGGACACTGAAGCTTTCTTT.

On this clonotype itself: Compared with germline, one end of the junction differs, possibly owing to a read error. CDR3 nucleotide sequence: TGTGCCAGCATAGGGCTTACCTACATCGAGCAGTATTTC. This sequence encodes CASIGLTYIEQYF. The chain links TRBV2 to TRBJ2-7; D uncertain. Germline-derived CDR1 and CDR2 are SNHLY and FYNNEI. This CDR3 has 13 amino acids. Supplemented by reference TRBV2 and TRBJ2-7, the full variable domain reads EPEVTQTPSHQVTQMGQEVILRCVPISNHLYFYWYRQILGQKVEFLVSFYNNEISEKSEIFDDQFSVERPDGSNFTLKIRSTKLEDSAMYFCASIGLTYIEQYFGPGTRLTVT.

In its sample, this clonotype was seen many times. Here the CDR3 DNA reads TGCAGTGCTCGGACTAGCGGGGGCAATGAGCAGTTCTTC. The encoded protein is CSARTSGGNEQFF. The chain uses TRBV20-1 and TRBJ2-1; TRBD2 aligns across 13 bases. The CDR3 is made up of 13 amino acids. The junction had 1 base not matched to a gene; V was cut back by 5 bases and J by 6 bases. Per germline, CDR1 DFQATT and CDR2 SNEGSKA (reference sequence).

The rearrangement joins TRBV5-1 to TRBJ2-5, with D unclear. Per the germline V gene, CDR1 is SGHRS and CDR2 is YFSETQ. This CDR3 is built from 12 residues. V lost 4 bases, J lost 5 bases, and 9 bases lay in between. As DNA, the CDR3 is TGCGCCAGCAGCCAAGGTTGGGAGACCCAGTACTTC. Amino acid sequence: CASSQGWETQYF.

Ten or more counts support this clonotype. V usage is TRBV5-1 and J usage is TRBJ2-1, with no clear D. V shed 2 bases and J shed 5 bases, with 8 bases lying between them. The V gene's germline CDR1 is SGHRS and CDR2 YFSETQ. The CDR3 extends over 13 amino acids. DNA of the CDR3: TGCGCCAGCAGCTTTGGTGAAAACAATGAGCAGTTCTTC. Residues: CASSFGENNEQFF.

This chain links TRBV6-1 with TRBJ2-1, with 8 bases that match TRBD2. Trimming cost V 6 bases and J 7 bases; bases outside gene matches: 8. Germline CDR1 and CDR2: MNHNS and SASEGT. CDR3 length equals 14 residues. CDR3 in amino acids: CASRSAGALNEQFF. Here the CDR3 DNA reads TGTGCCAGCAGGTCAGCGGGAGCTTTGAATGAGCAGTTCTTC.

This clonotype showed up many times. The rearrangement uses TRBV14 and TRBJ2-7; D unresolved. Germline assignment: CDR1 SGHDN and CDR2 FVKESK. V was cut by 1 base and J by 5 bases, with 6 bases left in between. This CDR3 has 12 amino acids. The chain's CDR3 is CASSQVPHEQYV. The CDR3 DNA sequence: TGTGCCAGCAGCCAAGTTCCCCACGAGCAGTACGTC.

This clonotype was picked up many times. This chain links TRBV7-6 with TRBJ2-7; D tentatively reads TRBD1 or TRBD2 (5 bases each). The CDR3 is made up of 16 amino acids. V lost 5 bases, J lost 6 bases, and 23 bases lay in between. The germline V gene has CDR1 SGHVS and CDR2 FNYEAQ. The DNA of the CDR3 is TGTGCCAGCAGCCCGGGCAGAGGGACGAATAGTTTCGAGCAGTACTTC. Translation: CASSPGRGTNSFEQYF.

This clonotype was observed many times. V and J are TRBV6-2 or TRBV6-3 and TRBJ1-2; no reliable D call. Germline CDR1 MNHEY, CDR2 SVGEGT. V gave up 6 bases and J gave up 6 bases, with 5 bases separating them. This CDR3 region has 10 residues. CDR3: CASRRDGYTF. In DNA, the CDR3 is TGTGCCAGCAGGAGGGATGGCTACACCTTC.